Below, 10 T cell receptor beta chains from the same sample are listed, as sequenced in a study of T cell repertoires in cytomegalovirus infection. TCRdb re-called the reads through MiXCR, storing one row per CDR3 protein. The table shows just under 300,000 distinct CDR3 sequences, with around 9.6% occurring only once. Specimen: PBMCs. All receptors come from a human donor in good health (CMV status not recorded). Some clones in this sample may be carry-over from other donors' samples.

This clonotype was detected only a few times. The V call is TRBV20-1, the J call TRBJ2-7; D gene ambiguous. The ends were cut back, 5 bases at V and 1 base at J, with 6 bases in the middle. Germline V gene sequence: CDR1 DFQATT, CDR2 SNEGSKA (reference sequence). The CDR3 contains 11 residues. The CDR3 spells CSASGSYEQYV. The CDR3 DNA is TGCAGTGCTTCCGGTTCCTACGAGCAGTACGTC.

This clonotype was detected many times. This chain links TRBV7-9 with TRBJ1-1, with a possible D match to TRBD1 (5 bases). V was pared by 5 bases and J by 0 bases, with 10 bases between. CDR1 is SEHNR and CDR2 is FQNEAQ in the germline V gene (reference sequence). CDR3 length equals 14 residues. CDR3 amino acids: CASSTGLMNTEAFF. The CDR3 DNA sequence: TGTGCCAGCAGCACAGGACTCATGAACACTGAAGCTTTCTTT.

There are many counts of this clonotype. This CDR3 reads CASSPGASYEQYF. The CDR3 DNA reads as TGTGCCAGCAGCCCAGGCGCGTCCTACGAGCAGTACTTC. The chain links TRBV11-3 to TRBJ2-7; no clear D. Germline CDR1 is SGHNT and CDR2 is YENEEA. CDR3 length: 13 residues. The germline V and J ends were trimmed by 5 bases and 1 base, with 9 bases remaining between them. The complete variable domain, with remaining parts taken from reference TRBV11-3 and TRBJ2-7, reads EAGVVQSPRYKIIEKKQPVAFWCNPISGHNTLYWYLQNLGQGPELLIRYENEEAVDDSQLPKDRFSAERLKGVDSTLKIQPAELGDSAVYLCASSPGASYEQYFGPGTRLTVT.

This clonotype appeared many times. The CDR3, as DNA: TGTGCCACCAGCAGGCTTAATCAGCCCCAGCATTTT. It translates to CATSRLNQPQHF. The chain couples TRBV15 to TRBJ1-5; D not resolved. With 3 bases removed from V and 4 bases from J, the gap between germline ends came to 4 bases. Germline V lookup: CDR1 LNHNV, CDR2 YYDKDF (reference sequence). The CDR3 length is 12 residues.

This clonotype was recorded many times. The chain recombines TRBV20-1 with TRBJ2-5; 9 nucleotides match TRBD2. V was clipped by 8 bases and J by 5 bases; unmatched bases: 15. The CDR3 extends over 15 amino acids. From germline, CDR1 is DFQATT and CDR2 SNEGSKA (reference sequence). The CDR3 sequence is CSPSPAGGIVETQYF. CDR3 DNA: TGCAGTCCCAGTCCAGCGGGGGGAATTGTGGAGACCCAGTACTTC.

This clonotype occurred many times. The chain couples TRBV5-1 to TRBJ2-2, with 7 bases aligning to TRBD1. Germline V gene sequence: CDR1 SGHRS, CDR2 YFSETQ. This CDR3 is 16 amino acids long. Unmatched junction bases numbered 7, after V lost 4 bases and J lost 1 base. The CDR3 sequence is CASSRRTGRNTGELFF. The CDR3 nucleotides are TGCGCCAGCAGCAGACGGACAGGAAGGAACACCGGGGAGCTGTTTTTT.

This clonotype was counted ten times or more. V and J are TRBV28 and TRBJ2-6, with D possibly matching TRBD2 (6 bases). Germline CDR1 and CDR2: MDHEN and SYDVKM. The V and J ends lost 3 bases and 10 bases respectively, with 16 bases between them. The CDR3 contains 15 residues. The CDR3: CASSFGGSGGNVLTF. CDR3 sequence (DNA): TGTGCCAGCAGTTTCGGGGGTAGTGGGGGGAACGTCCTGACTTTC.

The sample holds a few counts of this clonotype. The chain uses TRBV11-2 and TRBJ2-3; D is unclear. The CDR3 totals 15 residues. Germline lookup yields CDR1 SGHAT and CDR2 FQNNGV. The V end was cut by 3 bases, the J end by 0 bases, with 10 bases between. CDR3 bases: TGTGCCAGCAGCTTTCAGCAGTCTAGCACAGATACGCAGTATTTT. It is translated as CASSFQQSSTDTQYF.

At least ten counts were recorded for this clonotype. The chain links TRBV20-1 to TRBJ2-7; possibly TRBD2 for D (5 bases). From germline, CDR1 is DFQATT and CDR2 SNEGSKA (reference sequence). With 1 base removed from V and 3 bases from J, the gap between germline ends came to 16 bases. This CDR3 contains 15 residues. The CDR3 bases are TGCAGTGCTAGAGCACCCGGAGGACCTCTCTACGAGCAGTACGTC. As protein: CSARAPGGPLYEQYV.

There are a few counts of this clonotype. The V and J genes are TRBV18 and TRBJ2-2, with D perhaps TRBD2 (5 bases). Germline assignment: CDR1 KGHSH and CDR2 LQKENI. The germline V and J ends were trimmed by 3 bases and 0 bases, with 17 bases remaining between them. This CDR3 has 18 amino acids. In DNA form, the CDR3 reads TGTGCCAGCTCACCTCAGCGGCCGACCTTATCGAACACCGGGGAGCTGTTTTTT. Encoded protein: CASSPQRPTLSNTGELFF.